The subject of this entry is one T cell receptor (beta chain). This clonotype was detected many times. Its cognate antigen has yet to be identified. Base qualities were left out, and no much larger clone turns up one base away. The data originate from a study of identical twins (TCRdb year 2016). Concerning the study at large: The study deep-sequenced TCR alpha and beta repertoires from monozygotic twins, unrelated adults of various ages and cord blood to test whether fetal clonotypes persist. To rule out contamination, replicate twin experiments were performed at different times with different library preparation protocols.

General findings and caveats noted by the study authors: Zero-insertion analyses could be partly confounded by invariant T cells such as MAIT and iNKT, though diverse VJ usage argued against such confounding for most clonotypes. Out-of-frame TCR alpha sequences shared between twins showed an excess of low generation-probability sequences compared with coincidental sharing between unrelated individuals. Abundant cord blood beta clonotypes carried fewer insertions; young adult naive repertoires showed a weaker similar trend, while memory repertoires showed none. Because the same donors could not be followed over many years, the conclusions depended on cross-sectional statistical analysis. Excess twin sharing in beta out-of-frame sequences was weaker because fewer shared sequences lowered the signal-to-noise ratio. In monozygotic twins, recombination models systematically underestimated out-of-frame TCR alpha sharing, but the models matched the sharing seen between unrelated individuals.

Taken from cysteine to phenylalanine, the CDR3 has 15 residues. CDR3 DNA is the only sequence kept; it has 45 bases, read in frame from the first base. V is trimmed back by 8 bases and J by 5 bases, and the junction contains 11 bases that no gene match accounts for. As encoded in the germline V gene, CDR1 is MNHNS while CDR2 is SASEGT. Every donor was a healthy Caucasian. Three pairs of female monozygotic twins, all aged about 18 to 29 years, made up the twin cohort. Positive isolation kits from Invitrogen were used to isolate CD4+ and CD8+ T cell populations. The method was 5' RACE. The sequencer was an Illumina HiSeq 2000. A universal primer binding site was introduced by template switching, and a unique molecular identifier was present in the final cDNA, enabling accurate counting of TCR cDNA molecules. First-strand cDNA for TCR alpha and beta chains was synthesized from specific primers in the conserved constant-segment region. To control for contamination, every cDNA library carried two barcodes: a SMART-Mk sample barcode plus Illumina barcodes. TruSeq adapter sequences, together with Illumina sample barcodes, were added in two successive PCR steps. Sequencing of the TCR alpha and beta cDNA libraries was done on the Illumina HiSeq platform using custom primers. The published analysis was carried out like this. MiGEC was used to process raw reads and extract unique molecular identifiers, and MiXCR was used to find CDR3 positions. Recombination models were inferred per individual with the repgenHMM and IGoR tools using an EM algorithm. Shared clonotypes were analyzed with the tcR package in R, and sharing was normalized by the product of cloneset sizes. Out-of-frame nonproductive sequences were analyzed to study raw recombination free of thymic and clonal selection effects. Clones were called with MiXCR by TCRdb after fastp trimmed the public reads at Q25, and only in-frame beta chains were retained. Rows are unified per CDR3 protein, each entry keeping the most common DNA and genes. TCRdb's processing, not the authors' own work, is the source of the V and J calls. For this sample there are under 350,000 distinct CDR3 sequences; over 8.5% appear just once. Jointly, the top ten make up roughly 6.8% of the sample.

These data were also filed under a second study, of yellow fever vaccine responses in identical twins. The second study also describes: According to the authors, the vaccine-induced T cell response in identical twins seemed to be partly convergent and partly specific to each individual. Focusing on identical twins, the study followed the T cell clones that responded to the vaccine, and did so with precision.

The sequenced material came from CD8+ T cells sorted from blood. The V gene is TRBV6-1 and the J gene is TRBJ2-1, and 8 junctional nucleotides match TRBD2. The source of this sequence is a woman aged 18-35 years in good health. CDR3 loop: CASHNLAGMDNEQFF. The nucleotide sequence is TGTGCCAGCCATAACCTAGCGGGTATGGACAATGAGCAGTTCTTC.